The 30 T cell receptor beta chains listed next were all sequenced from one sample in a study of cytomegalovirus exposure and HLA in healthy donors. PCR was performed using 60 Vbeta and 13 Jbeta primers. Using immunoSEQ multiplex PCR, the repertoire was profiled, and TCRdb retains in-frame clones only, with some absent. Seen here are about 89,000 clones, roughly 69% observed once, and the top ten hold about 5.9%. The specimen sequenced was PBMCs. These receptors originate from a woman in her 30s in good health and CMV-seronegative.

The gene calls are TRBV30 and TRBJ1-2; 8 positions match TRBD1. CDR1 and CDR2 from the germline V gene are GTSNPN and SVGIG (reference sequence). Trimming removed 4 bases from V and 4 bases from J; junction bases left unmatched: 5. The CDR3 has 13 amino acids. For the CDR3, the DNA is TGTGCCTGGACCGACAGGGGAGCCTATGGCTACACCTTC. Protein sequence: CAWTDRGAYGYTF.

The chain uses TRBV5-5 and TRBJ1-1; a possible D gene is TRBD1 (6 bases). Trimming left V 1 base short and J 5 bases short, with 12 bases between. This CDR3 has 14 amino acids. The germline gives CDR1 SGHKS, CDR2 YYEKEE (reference sequence). CDR3 nucleotide sequence: TGTGCCAGCAGCTTGAGACAGGCGGAGACTGAAGCTTTCTTT. Translated, it gives CASSLRQAETEAFF. The complete variable domain, with remaining parts taken from reference TRBV5-5 and TRBJ1-1, reads DAGVTQSPTHLIKTRGQQVTLRCSPISGHKSVSWYQQVLGQGPQFIFQYYEKEERGRGNFPDRFSARQFPNYSSELNVNALLLGDSALYLCASSLRQAETEAFFGQGTRLTVV.

The table lists this clone with a few counts. The rearrangement joins TRBV7-9 to TRBJ1-1, with TRBD1 as a possible D gene (5 bases). The CDR3 loop spans 17 amino acids. Germline loops: CDR1 SEHNR, CDR2 FQNEAQ (reference sequence). Trimming removed 0 bases from V and 7 bases from J, with 21 bases in between. The CDR3 sequence is CASSLANREYRSFEAFF. The CDR3 DNA reads TGTGCCAGCAGCTTAGCGAATCGGGAGTACAGGAGCTTTGAAGCTTTCTTT.

The chain combines TRBV12-2 with TRBJ2-7; the table calls TRBD1, which could not be checked here. TRBV12-2 is a recognized pseudogene. The CDR3 sequence is 11 residues long. CDR3 sequence: CASRLGQEQYF. DNA of the CDR3: TGTGCAAGTCGCCTTGGACAAGAGCAGTACTTC.

The chain links TRBV27 to TRBJ2-3; the D gene is possibly TRBD2 (6 bases). Trimming left V 3 bases short and J 4 bases short, with 11 bases between. The CDR3 spans 14 residues. Germline CDR1 reads MNHEY; CDR2 reads SMNVEV (reference sequence). CDR3 in amino acids: CASSLTPGADTQYF. The CDR3 nucleotides read TGTGCCAGCAGTTTGACTCCGGGGGCAGATACGCAGTATTTT.

The J gene is TRBJ1-2, the V gene TRBV19; D not certain. The CDR3 contains 15 residues. CDR1 LNHDA and CDR2 SQIVND come from the germline V gene (reference sequence). V was shortened by 3 bases and J by 3 bases, with 14 bases between the two germline ends. CDR3 in DNA: TGTGCCAGTAGTATCAGATCGGGGAAACACTATGGCTACACCTTC. Amino acid sequence: CASSIRSGKHYGYTF. The variable domain in full, completed from reference TRBV19 and TRBJ1-2, reads DGGITQSPKYLFRKEGQNVTLSCEQNLNHDAMYWYRQDPGQGLRLIYYSQIVNDFQKGDIAEGYSVSREKKESFPLTVTSAQKNPTAFYLCASSIRSGKHYGYTFGSGTRLTVV.

This clone was seen only a few times. V is TRBV5-1 and J is TRBJ2-3; D possibly corresponds to TRBD2 (6 bases). The CDR3 contains 15 residues. CDR1 is SGHRS, CDR2 YFSETQ, per germline. Trimming cost V 4 bases and J 4 bases, with 16 bases left between them. CDR3 DNA: TGCGCCAGCAGCGCTCCGGGACTTTCGTCAGATACGCAGTATTTT. Encoded protein: CASSAPGLSSDTQYF.

This clone occurred a few times. The V and J genes are TRBV21-1 and TRBJ2-5; the table assigns TRBD1, which was not confirmed against the DNA. TRBV21-1 corresponds to a pseudogene. The CDR3 spans 15 residues. CDR3 sequence reads: CASRTGGPQRETQYF. CDR3 nucleotide sequence: TGTGCCAGCCGCACTGGGGGCCCACAAAGGGAGACCCAGTACTTC.

The CDR3 coding sequence is TGCGCCAGCAGCCAAAAACACTTGGGCATCTATAGCAATCAGCCCCAGCATTTT. Its protein product is CASSQKHLGIYSNQPQHF. The rearrangement links TRBV4-1 to TRBJ1-5; D unclear. The V end lost 2 bases, the J end lost 0 bases, and 17 bases lay between the germline ends. Per the germline V gene, CDR1 is MGHRA and CDR2 is YSYEKL. CDR3 size: 18 residues.

A remark on this clone: The sample contains more than one DNA sequence encoding this CDR3. The rearrangement links TRBV9 to TRBJ2-1; 9 bases are shared with TRBD2. The J segment lost 1 base and the V segment lost 3 bases, leaving 2 bases of the junction unmatched. Germline loops: CDR1 SGDLS, CDR2 YYNGEE. The CDR3 totals 15 residues. The CDR3 loop reads CASSATSGSYNEQFF. The CDR3 nucleotides are TGTGCCAGCAGCGCGACTAGCGGTTCCTACAATGAGCAGTTCTTC.

V is TRBV18 and J is TRBJ1-1; D is unresolved. The CDR3 extends over 13 amino acids. Germline V gives CDR1 KGHSH, CDR2 LQKENI. V lost 5 bases and J lost 1, with 8 bases in between. The CDR3: CASSSTENTEAFF. CDR3 sequence (DNA): TGTGCCAGCTCATCTACAGAGAACACTGAAGCTTTCTTT.

The genes are TRBV5-1 and TRBJ1-1; D may be TRBD1 (5 bases). With 3 bases removed from V and 0 bases from J, the gap between germline ends came to 6 bases. The CDR3 consists of 13 residues. Looked up from germline, CDR1 is SGHRS and CDR2 is YFSETQ. CDR3 coding DNA: TGCGCCAGCAGCTCGGGGGTGAACACTGAAGCTTTCTTT. This gives the protein CASSSGVNTEAFF.

This clone was counted only a few times. The chain has TRBV4-2 and TRBJ1-4; D unclear. The CDR3 sequence is 11 residues long. Germline V gene sequence: CDR1 LGHNA, CDR2 YNFKEQ. V was cut by 5 bases and J by 13 bases, with 11 bases left in between. In DNA form, the CDR3 reads TGTGCCAGCAGCTCTTTCGAGTTACTGTTTTTT. Its protein product is CASSSFELLFF.

V gene TRBV5-6 combines with J gene TRBJ2-1, with a tentative D call TRBD1 (6 bases). The ends were cut back, 2 bases at V and 8 bases at J, with 17 bases in the middle. The CDR3 sequence is 15 residues long. CDR1 is SGHDT, CDR2 YYEEEE, per germline. This CDR3 is CASSFGQPLLDEQFF. For the CDR3, the DNA is TGTGCCAGCAGCTTTGGACAGCCACTCCTAGATGAGCAGTTCTTC.

V gene TRBV29-1 combines with J gene TRBJ2-3; D is perhaps TRBD2 (5 bases). Germline V gene sequence: CDR1 SQVTM, CDR2 ANQGSEA. The CDR3 has 15 residues. Trimming shortened V by 5 bases and J by 6 bases, and 21 bases separated the two germline ends. CDR3 sequence reads: CSVYDGITPSDTQYF. The CDR3 nucleotides read TGCAGCGTTTATGACGGGATCACACCTTCGGATACGCAGTATTTT.

This clone was counted a single time. This chain joins TRBV10-3 and TRBJ1-1; TRBD1 matches 9 bases. The germline V gene encodes CDR1 ENHRY and CDR2 SYGVKD. The V gene end was trimmed by 4 bases and the J gene end by 10 bases; junction bases not matched to a gene: 13. The CDR3 is 15 residues long. This chain's CDR3 is CAISVNRDRDGGAFF. For the CDR3, the DNA is TGTGCCATCAGTGTTAACCGGGACAGGGATGGTGGAGCTTTCTTT.

V and J are TRBV19 and TRBJ1-2; D not resolved. CDR1 is LNHDA, CDR2 SQIVND, per germline (reference sequence). V dropped 5 bases and J dropped 0 bases, with 13 bases sitting between them. CDR3 length: 15 amino acids. The CDR3 loop reads CASSVSTASNYGYTF. The CDR3, as DNA: TGTGCCAGTAGTGTCTCAACTGCTTCTAACTATGGCTACACCTTC.

Regarding this clone: In the same sample, other DNA sequences code for this CDR3. This chain joins TRBV21-1 and TRBJ1-5; TRBD1 was called by the table and not checked on the DNA. TRBV21-1 constitutes a pseudogene. This CDR3 is built from 16 residues. The CDR3 region is CASILLETGSNQPQHF. The CDR3 bases are TGTGCCAGCATTCTCCTGGAGACAGGTTCAAATCAGCCCCAGCATTTT.

This rearrangement joins TRBV27 to TRBJ2-2, with TRBD1 as a possible D gene (5 bases). With 1 base removed from V and 7 bases from J, the gap between germline ends came to 13 bases. Germline CDR1 reads MNHEY; CDR2 reads SMNVEV (reference sequence). This CDR3 comprises 15 residues. CDR3 region: CASSLYVGAVGELFF. The CDR3 DNA is TGTGCCAGCAGTTTATACGTAGGGGCGGTCGGGGAGCTGTTTTTT.

The V call is TRBV9, the J call TRBJ2-1; possible D gene TRBD1, 7 bases. Trimming left V 0 bases short and J 9 bases short, with 10 bases between. The germline V gene has CDR1 SGDLS and CDR2 YYNGEE. The CDR3 has 13 amino acids. CDR3 DNA: TGTGCCAGCAGCGTAGACCAGGGGGGTGAGCAGTTCTTC. Translated, it gives CASSVDQGGEQFF.

The chain combines TRBV6-1 with TRBJ1-3, with 9 bases matching TRBD1. V lost 4 bases, J lost 4 bases, and 2 bases stayed unmatched. Germline V gives CDR1 MNHNS, CDR2 SASEGT. The CDR3 runs to 14 residues. This CDR3 reads CASSVGTGGNTIYF. In DNA, the CDR3 is TGTGCCAGCAGTGTGGGGACAGGGGGAAACACCATATATTTT.

The chain recombines TRBV5-1 with TRBJ1-3; possible D gene TRBD1, 6 bases. CDR3 length: 18 residues. CDR1 is SGHRS and CDR2 is YFSETQ in the germline V gene. The V end was cut by 0 bases, the J end by 0 bases, with 16 bases between. The CDR3 is CASSLAPQGRGSGNTIYF. The DNA for the CDR3 is TGCGCCAGCAGCTTGGCCCCACAGGGCAGGGGCTCTGGAAACACCATATATTTT.

The chain links TRBV5-1 to TRBJ2-5; tentatively, D is TRBD1 (6 bases). Germline assignment: CDR1 SGHRS and CDR2 YFSETQ. Trimming left V 4 bases short and J 0 bases short, with 13 bases between. This CDR3 has 15 residues. CDR3 sequence: CASSQIRGNQETQYF. CDR3 DNA sequence: TGCGCCAGCAGCCAAATCAGGGGAAACCAAGAGACCCAGTACTTC.

The rearrangement uses TRBV27 and TRBJ2-7, with D perhaps TRBD2 (6 bases). The CDR3 has 15 amino acids. CDR1 is MNHEY, CDR2 SMNVEV, per germline (reference sequence). Trimming cost V 4 bases and J 3 bases, with 16 bases left between them. The CDR3 nucleotides are TGTGCCAGCAGTTCAGGAGGGGCCATTTTCTACGAGCAGTACTTC. It specifies CASSSGGAIFYEQYF.

With respect to this clone: Different DNA sequences within this sample yield the same CDR3. The gene calls are TRBV29-1 and TRBJ1-2; possible D gene TRBD1, 5 bases. Germline CDR1 reads SQVTM; CDR2 reads ANQGSEA. The CDR3 runs to 11 residues. V was trimmed by 2 bases and J by 4 bases, leaving 5 bases between them. This chain's CDR3 is CSVERGYGYTF. The CDR3 DNA reads TGCAGCGTTGAAAGGGGCTATGGCTACACCTTC. The whole variable domain, remainder taken from reference TRBV29-1 and TRBJ1-2, is SAVISQKPSRDICQRGTSLTIQCQVDSQVTMMFWYRQQPGQSLTLIATANQGSEATYESGFVIDKFPISRPNLTFSTLTVSNMSPEDSSIYLCSVERGYGYTFGSGTRLTVV.

The V call is TRBV7-2, the J call TRBJ2-7, with 7 bases that match TRBD2. CDR3 length equals 13 residues. The J segment lost 6 bases and the V segment lost 5 bases, leaving 7 bases of the junction unmatched. The V gene's germline CDR1 is SGHTA and CDR2 FQGNSA. CDR3 amino acids: CASSRAGAGEQYF. The DNA for the CDR3 is TGTGCCAGCAGCCGGGCGGGAGCGGGCGAGCAGTACTTC.

The genes are TRBV9 and TRBJ2-2; D ambiguous. V was clipped by 4 bases and J by 0 bases, with 13 bases between them. The CDR3 covers 16 residues. Germline values: CDR1 SGDLS, CDR2 YYNGEE. The CDR3 here is CASSPGNRSNTGELFF. The DNA for the CDR3 is TGTGCCAGCAGCCCTGGAAACAGATCGAACACCGGGGAGCTGTTTTTT.

The V gene is TRBV7-2, the J gene TRBJ2-3, with a weak D call TRBD1 (6 bases). Germline values: CDR1 SGHTA, CDR2 FQGNSA. The CDR3 extends over 14 amino acids. V lost 1 base to trimming and J lost 3 bases, with 8 bases between them. CDR3 bases: TGTGCCAGCAGCTTAGGGGGGCGGACAGATACGCAGTATTTT. Translating gives CASSLGGRTDTQYF.

V gene TRBV5-4 combines with J gene TRBJ1-2; D possibly corresponds to TRBD1 (6 bases). Germline CDR1 SGHNT, CDR2 YYREEE (reference sequence). This CDR3 has 14 residues. V dropped 6 bases and J dropped 6 bases, with 18 bases sitting between them. The CDR3 DNA reads as TGTGCCAGCACAAAATCCGGGGGGCTCGATGGCTACACCTTC. Amino acid sequence: CASTKSGGLDGYTF.

This CDR3 is CASSSTGGYGYTF. In DNA, the CDR3 is TGTGCCAGCAGCTCGACAGGGGGCTATGGCTACACCTTC. The J gene is TRBJ1-2, the V gene TRBV5-4, with TRBD1 identical over 9 bases. Germline values: CDR1 SGHNT, CDR2 YYREEE (reference sequence). With 3 bases clipped from V and 4 bases from J, the junction kept 1 base outside the gene matches. The CDR3 has 13 residues.